This TCR beta chain was observed in a study of CD8+CD57+ T cells in acquired aplastic anemia. In the study overall: Average CD4+ read depth in healthy donors was around 10 million reads. Study results and limitations: The same twenty-nine CD8+ CDR3 sequences occurred in patients and in controls.

Genomic DNA, serving as template, underwent TCR beta VDJ and CDR3 profiling. TCRdb analysed the reads with MiXCR anew, one entry per CDR3 protein. The table records 400,000 to 450,000 distinct CDR3 sequences, around 72% of them present only once. Regarding this clonotype: Its antigen is still unknown. Mismatch with germline at one junction end may stem from a read error.

The length of the CDR3 is 14 residues. The V gene's germline CDR1 is SGHVS and CDR2 FNYEAQ. Sequencing was carried out using sorted CD4+, CD8+, or CD8+CD57+ T cells (not recorded which) from PBMCs. The source is a human donor in good health, serving as a control. V is TRBV7-6 and J is TRBJ2-5, with D possibly being TRBD1 (5 bases). CDR3 DNA sequence: TGTGCCAGCAGCCACCCGGCCGGGCCAGGGCAAGAGACCTTC. Amino acids: CASSHPAGPGQETF. The variable domain in full, with the rest retrieved from reference TRBV7-6 and TRBJ2-5, is GAGVSQSPRYKVTKRGQDVALRCDPISGHVSLYWYRQALGQGPEFLTYFNYEAQQDKSGLPNDRFSAERPEGSISTLTIQRTEQRDSAMYRCASSHPAGPGQETFGPGTRLLVL.